This entry lists 24 T cell receptor beta chains sequenced from one sample in a study of identical twins. TCRdb re-derived calls from the 5' RACE reads in MiXCR, one entry per CDR3 protein. Of approximately 210,000 distinct CDR3 sequences listed, approximately 9% are singletons. The sequenced sample was memory (CD45RO+) T cells sorted from blood. Receptors were obtained from a woman under 30 in good health.

This chain joins TRBV12-3 or TRBV12-4 and TRBJ2-3, with a possible D match to TRBD2 (7 bases). The ends were cut back, 8 bases at V and 1 base at J, with 13 bases in the middle. The CDR3 covers 14 residues. The DNA of the CDR3 is TGTGCCAGCCGGGGGGCCCTCGGCACAGATACGCAGTATTTT. As protein: CASRGALGTDTQYF.

Remarks on this clonotype: This may be a read error: a much more frequent sequence differs by one nucleotide. The chain is built from TRBV5-1 and TRBJ2-1; 12 nucleotides line up with TRBD2. This CDR3 spans 15 amino acids. Per the germline V gene, CDR1 is SGHRS and CDR2 is YFSETQ. The CDR3 sequence: CASNLGLAGSNEHFF. CDR3 sequence (DNA): TGCGCCAGCAACCTAGGACTAGCGGGATCTAATGAGCATTTCTTC.

In this sample, this clonotype turned up a few times. This chain joins TRBV7-9 and TRBJ2-3; D is unresolved. Germline V gene data show CDR1 as SEHNR and CDR2 as FQNEAQ (reference sequence). V was trimmed by 0 bases and J by 5 bases, leaving 6 bases between them. The CDR3 totals 13 residues. The CDR3 loop is CASSLAIGDTQYF. CDR3 DNA sequence: TGTGCCAGCAGCTTAGCCATCGGAGATACGCAGTATTTT.

The chain has TRBV7-2 and TRBJ2-3; no clear D gene. Germline V gives CDR1 SGHTA, CDR2 FQGNSA. Trimming took 5 bases from V and 5 from J, leaving 5 bases between them. The CDR3 runs to 11 residues. The DNA for the CDR3 is TGTGCCAGCAGCATTGTAGATACGCAGTATTTT. It yields the protein CASSIVDTQYF.

The V call is TRBV10-2, the J call TRBJ2-3; D ambiguous. V was trimmed by 4 bases and J by 2 bases, leaving 13 bases between them. There are 15 residues in the CDR3. The germline gives CDR1 WSHSY, CDR2 SAAADI. The CDR3 protein is CASSVRSYYTDTQYF. The CDR3 DNA is TGCGCCAGCAGTGTTAGATCCTACTACACAGATACGCAGTATTTT.

There are many counts of this clonotype. The rearrangement uses TRBV12-3 or TRBV12-4 and TRBJ2-3; D is undetermined. This CDR3 contains 11 residues. Trimming pared 6 bases from V and 0 bases from J, leaving 1 base between. The CDR3: CASRSTDTQYF. The CDR3 nucleotides are TGTGCCAGCAGGAGCACAGATACGCAGTATTTT.

This clonotype was picked up a small number of times. The genes are TRBV27 and TRBJ2-3, with a possible D match to TRBD1 (7 bases). The CDR3 has 14 amino acids. CDR1 MNHEY and CDR2 SMNVEV come from the germline V gene (reference sequence). The germline V and J ends were trimmed by 6 bases and 4 bases, with 14 bases remaining between them. The CDR3 is CASSPGGRPDTQYF. CDR3 DNA sequence: TGTGCCAGCAGCCCAGGGGGGCGCCCAGATACGCAGTATTTT.

This rearrangement joins TRBV7-9 to TRBJ2-3; perhaps D is TRBD1 or TRBD2 (5 bases each). V was trimmed by 1 base and J by 1 base, leaving 15 bases between them. The CDR3 runs 17 residues. The germline gives CDR1 SEHNR, CDR2 FQNEAQ (reference sequence). The CDR3 loop reads CASSLGVLLGGTDTQYF. CDR3 nucleotide sequence: TGTGCCAGCAGCTTAGGGGTCTTGCTGGGGGGCACAGATACGCAGTATTTT.

This clonotype was counted at least ten times. A read error may produce the germline difference seen at one junction end. The rearrangement uses TRBV12-5 and TRBJ2-7, with D possibly called TRBD1 or TRBD2 (5 bases each). The CDR3 has 12 residues. Germline CDR1 reads LGHNT; CDR2 reads FRNRAP. The CDR3 coding sequence is TGTGCTAGTGGTTTGGACACCGGGACCCACGTTTTC. Amino acid sequence: CASGLDTGTHVF.

This clonotype was observed a few times. The V and J genes are TRBV20-1 and TRBJ2-3; perhaps TRBD2 as D (5 bases). The length of the CDR3 is 14 residues. Germline loops: CDR1 DFQATT, CDR2 SNEGSKA (reference sequence). Trimming took 6 bases from V and 0 from J, leaving 13 bases between them. In DNA, the CDR3 is TGCAGTGCCCTACCCGGACTTAGCACAGATACGCAGTATTTT. As protein: CSALPGLSTDTQYF.

The sample holds many counts of this clonotype. The chain links TRBV9 to TRBJ2-7; D gene ambiguous. Germline lookup yields CDR1 SGDLS and CDR2 YYNGEE. Trimming pared 3 bases from V and 0 bases from J, leaving 7 bases between. This CDR3 has 13 residues. CDR3: CASSATASYEQYF. CDR3 in DNA: TGTGCCAGCAGCGCGACGGCCTCCTACGAGCAGTACTTC.

This clonotype was seen a handful of times. The rearrangement uses TRBV6-6 and TRBJ1-1; tentative D call: TRBD1 (5 bases). Trimming cost V 7 bases and J 0 bases, with 12 bases left between them. CDR1 is MNHNY, CDR2 SVGAGI, per germline (reference sequence). The CDR3 sequence is 14 residues long. The CDR3 DNA reads as TGTGCCAGCACCCTTGGGGGGATGAACACTGAAGCTTTCTTT. Translating gives CASTLGGMNTEAFF.

The chain links TRBV12-5 to TRBJ1-2; no firm D call. V was pared by 4 bases and J by 5 bases, with 11 bases between. The CDR3 has 13 residues. CDR1 and CDR2 (germline): LGHNT, FRNRAP. The CDR3 reads CASGSPPGYGYTF. The CDR3 DNA follows: TGTGCTAGTGGTTCCCCCCCCGGGTATGGCTACACCTTC.

The chain carries TRBV2 and TRBJ2-3; 8 nucleotides agree with TRBD2. The CDR3 has 16 amino acids. The V and J ends lost 3 bases and 3 bases, in that order; junction bases with no gene match: 8. Germline lookup yields CDR1 SNHLY and CDR2 FYNNEI. The CDR3 nucleotides are TGTGCCAGCAGTGACCCCAGCGGGAGAACTACAGATACGCAGTATTTT. Its translation: CASSDPSGRTTDTQYF.

This clonotype was recorded many times. This rearrangement joins TRBV5-4 to TRBJ2-3, with 7 bases aligning to TRBD2. The CDR3 is 15 residues long. Looked up from germline, CDR1 is SGHNT and CDR2 is YYREEE (reference sequence). Trimming took 4 bases from V and 2 from J; bases not matched to a gene: 7. CDR3 residues: CASSRRGLSTDTQYF. In DNA form, the CDR3 reads TGTGCCAGCAGCCGGCGGGGACTATCCACAGATACGCAGTATTTT.

This chain joins TRBV4-2 and TRBJ2-7, with 9 nucleotides matching TRBD1. From germline, CDR1 is LGHNA and CDR2 YNFKEQ. The CDR3 loop spans 14 amino acids. The junction had 9 bases not matched to a gene; V was cut back by 9 bases and J by 3 bases. CDR3 region: CASSTGTGRYEQYF. For the CDR3, the DNA is TGTGCCAGTTCGACCGGGACAGGGCGCTACGAGCAGTACTTC.

This clonotype was detected only a few times. V gene TRBV11-2 combines with J gene TRBJ2-2; the D is unclear. Trimming left V 5 bases short and J 4 bases short, with 14 bases between. Germline lookup yields CDR1 SGHAT and CDR2 FQNNGV. The CDR3 extends over 15 amino acids. The DNA for the CDR3 is TGTGCCAGCAGCCCCTGGGTTGTCCTCACCGGGGAGCTGTTTTTT. Translated: CASSPWVVLTGELFF.

This clonotype appeared a few times. The J gene is TRBJ1-1, the V gene TRBV6-5, with TRBD1 as a possible D gene (5 bases). Germline V lookup: CDR1 MNHEY, CDR2 SVGAGI. V lost 2 bases to trimming and J lost 4 bases, with 11 bases between them. This CDR3 has 14 amino acids. CDR3 residues: CASSYRSRGTEAFF. In DNA form, the CDR3 reads TGTGCCAGCAGTTACCGATCGAGGGGCACTGAAGCTTTCTTT.

The chain combines TRBV20-1 with TRBJ2-1, with 11 nucleotides matching TRBD2. In germline, CDR1 is DFQATT, CDR2 SNEGSKA (reference sequence). This CDR3 has 16 amino acids. V trimming: 2 bases; J trimming: 7 bases; junction bases outside the gene matches: 10. In DNA form, the CDR3 reads TGCAGTGCTAGACTCACTAGCGGGGGCCAGTTTAATGAGCAGTTCTTC. It yields the protein CSARLTSGGQFNEQFF.

This clonotype was picked up many times. J is TRBJ2-5 and V is TRBV7-2; 7 bases fit TRBD1. V was clipped by 5 bases and J by 0 bases; unmatched bases: 6. This CDR3 is 15 amino acids long. CDR1 SGHTA and CDR2 FQGNSA come from the germline V gene. The CDR3 loop is CASSVGTANQETQYF. CDR3 sequence (DNA): TGTGCCAGCAGCGTCGGGACAGCCAACCAAGAGACCCAGTACTTC.

V usage is TRBV12-3 or TRBV12-4 and J usage is TRBJ2-2; the D gene is possibly TRBD1 (6 bases). Trimming cost V 7 bases and J 4 bases, with 13 bases left between them. CDR3 length: 14 residues. CDR3 amino acids: CASTKGQFTGELFF. The CDR3 DNA follows: TGTGCCAGCACTAAGGGACAATTCACCGGGGAGCTGTTTTTT.

This clonotype was seen only a few times. The chain carries TRBV5-1 and TRBJ2-7; 8 bases are shared with TRBD2. Trimming took 3 bases from V and 5 from J; bases not matched to a gene: 10. The CDR3 runs to 15 residues. The germline V gene has CDR1 SGHRS and CDR2 YFSETQ. The CDR3 DNA sequence: TGCGCCAGCAGCTGGAGGGGACTAGTAGGGGACGAGCAGTACTTC. Translation: CASSWRGLVGDEQYF.

At least ten counts were recorded for this clonotype. The rearrangement uses TRBV7-2 and TRBJ1-2, with TRBD1 matching 8 bases. V lost 3 bases to trimming and J lost 4 bases; unmatched junction nucleotides: 4. In germline, CDR1 is SGHTA, CDR2 FQGNSA. This CDR3 has 14 residues. The CDR3 loop is CASSFGQGGYGYTF. The CDR3 nucleotides read TGTGCCAGCAGCTTCGGACAGGGAGGCTATGGCTACACCTTC. Full variable domain (remainder filled in from reference TRBV7-2 and TRBJ1-2): GAGVSQSPSNKVTEKGKDVELRCDPISGHTALYWYRQSLGQGLEFLIYFQGNSAPDKSGLPSDRFSAERTGGSVSTLTIQRTQQEDSAVYLCASSFGQGGYGYTFGSGTRLTVV.

The J gene is TRBJ2-5, the V gene TRBV5-5; 10 nucleotides agree with TRBD2. The V gene end was trimmed by 4 bases and the J gene end by 5 bases; junction bases not matched to a gene: 14. The germline V gene has CDR1 SGHKS and CDR2 YYEKEE (reference sequence). This CDR3 contains 17 residues. The CDR3 protein is CASSGGVASGGGETQYF. The CDR3 DNA follows: TGTGCCAGCAGCGGTGGTGTTGCTAGCGGGGGCGGGGAGACCCAGTACTTC.